This TCR beta chain was retrieved from a study of T-cell memory formation after mild COVID-19. Germline V gene sequence: CDR1 SNHLY, CDR2 FYNNEI. The CDR3 runs to 14 residues. Trimming shortened V by 8 bases and J by 3 bases, and 16 bases separated the two germline ends. TCRdb independently ran MiXCR on the 5' RACE reads; one entry per CDR3 protein. The sample includes 150,000 or so distinct CDR3 sequences, 30% to 35% of them seen just once. Only a few counts were recorded for this clonotype. The sample comprised PBMCs or a T cell subset sorted from them (not recorded which). The clonotype was recovered from an adult woman who had mild COVID-19 (a few samples of this study predate the infection). Cell type and time point are not known. The gene calls are TRBV2 and TRBJ1-1; TRBD1 might be the D (6 bases). The CDR3: CASGAGGPYTEAFF. The CDR3 nucleotides read TGTGCCAGCGGCGCGGGGGGGCCTTACACTGAAGCTTTCTTT.